Sequencing of this TCR beta chain was carried out in a study of T-cell memory formation after mild COVID-19. About the study: Most TCR clusters belonged to a single donor. Broader study findings: Among CD4+ contracting clones, most were CM and EM, and CD8+ ones EMRA.

MiXCR was run by TCRdb on the 5' RACE reads, yielding one entry per CDR3 protein. The table includes about 200,000 distinct CDR3 sequences, around 16% detected once. Looked up from germline, CDR1 is SGHDT and CDR2 is YYEEEE. V was clipped by 3 bases and J by 4 bases, with 16 bases between them. There are 15 residues in the CDR3. Points on this clonotype: Antigen unknown.

V is TRBV5-6 and J is TRBJ1-1; D is perhaps TRBD1 (5 bases). Sequences were obtained from PBMCs or a T cell subset sorted from them (not recorded which). This TCR was recovered from an adult woman who had mild COVID-19 (a few samples of this study predate the infection). Cell type and time point are not known. CDR3 in DNA: TGTGCCAGCAGCTACCCGGGGGGAATTGGCACTGAAGCTTTCTTT. It translates to CASSYPGGIGTEAFF. The full variable domain, in which reference TRBV5-6 and TRBJ1-1 provide the parts outside the CDR3, is DAGVTQSPTHLIKTRGQQVTLRCSPKSGHDTVSWYQQALGQGPQFIFQYYEEEERQRGNFPDRFSGHQFPNYSSELNVNALLLGDSALYLCASSYPGGIGTEAFFGQGTRLTVV.